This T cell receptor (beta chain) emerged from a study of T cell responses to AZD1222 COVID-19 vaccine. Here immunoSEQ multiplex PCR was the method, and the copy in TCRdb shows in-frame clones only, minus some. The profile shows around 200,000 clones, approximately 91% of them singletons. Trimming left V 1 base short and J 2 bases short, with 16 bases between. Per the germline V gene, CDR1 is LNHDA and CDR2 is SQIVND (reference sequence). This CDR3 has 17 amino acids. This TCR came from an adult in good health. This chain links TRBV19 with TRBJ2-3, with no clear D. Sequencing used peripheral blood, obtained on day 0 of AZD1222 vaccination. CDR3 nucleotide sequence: TGTGCCAGTAGTATAGGACCGCCAAGCCCCCCCACAGATACGCAGTATTTT. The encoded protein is CASSIGPPSPPTDTQYF.